This section outlines one TCR beta chain sequence together with its context. These data come from a study of blood T cell repertoires in COVID-19. Study as a whole: Specimens from acute and convalescent COVID-19 originated in the United States, Italy and Spain.

In the original analysis: Estimation of nucleated cell counts was performed using reference gene primer amplification. The repertoire was sequenced with immunoSEQ multiplex PCR; TCRdb's copy has only in-frame clones and lacks some. That table supplies the V and J calls and clone size; D and trimming were determined from the DNA. In the table there are about 500,000 clones, 85% to 90% of which are singletons. The sequencing sample was made of peripheral blood. The receptor comes from a woman in her 50s with COVID-19, enrolled during active disease.

CDR3: CASSEEGRGFSNEQFF. In nucleotides, the CDR3 is TGTGCCAGCAGTGAGGAGGGCAGGGGGTTTAGCAATGAGCAGTTCTTC. J is TRBJ2-1 and V is TRBV2; TRBD1 is a possible D gene (7 bases). From germline, CDR1 is SNHLY and CDR2 FYNNEI. CDR3 length: 16 residues. V was pared by 3 bases and J by 6 bases, with 18 bases between.